Sequencing of this TCR beta chain was carried out in a study of cytomegalovirus exposure and HLA in healthy donors. Comment on this clone: Its antigen is not identified.

Germline loops: CDR1 ENHRY, CDR2 SYGVKD. The CDR3 totals 17 residues. With 0 bases removed from V and 5 bases from J, the gap between germline ends came to 19 bases. Study results and limitations: There were under 200 TCR beta chains listed as cytomegalovirus-associated.

The donors were members of the validation cohort comprising over a hundred subjects, separate from the roughly 670-subject first cohort. Only in-frame clones appear in the TCRdb table, and some are missing; sequencing was by immunoSEQ multiplex PCR. The repertoire has about 220,000 clones, just over 85% of them found once; the top ten carry over 2.5%. The material sequenced was PBMCs. The receptor comes from a woman younger than 35 in good health and CMV-seronegative. This chain connects TRBV10-3 to TRBJ1-2, with D possibly TRBD1 on 6 matching bases. Written as DNA, the CDR3 is TGTGCCATCAGTGAGTCGGGGGCCACCCCTCGGGGTTATGGCTACACCTTC. Its translation: CAISESGATPRGYGYTF.